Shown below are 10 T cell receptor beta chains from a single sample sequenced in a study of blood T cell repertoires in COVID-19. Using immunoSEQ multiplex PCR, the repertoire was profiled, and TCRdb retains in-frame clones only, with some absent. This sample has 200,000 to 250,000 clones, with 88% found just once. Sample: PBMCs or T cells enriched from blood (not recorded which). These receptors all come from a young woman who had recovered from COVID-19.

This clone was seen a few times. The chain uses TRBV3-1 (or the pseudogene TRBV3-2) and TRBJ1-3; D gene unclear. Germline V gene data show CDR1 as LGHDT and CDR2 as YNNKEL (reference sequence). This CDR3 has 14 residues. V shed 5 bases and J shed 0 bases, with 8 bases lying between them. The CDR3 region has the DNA TGTGCCAGCAGCGATCCCTACTCTGGAAACACCATATATTTT. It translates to CASSDPYSGNTIYF.

The CDR3 here is CASRGQGALETQYF. The CDR3 DNA follows: TGTGCCAGCAGAGGACAGGGGGCTCTGGAGACCCAGTACTTC. This chain links TRBV6-6 with TRBJ2-5, with 11 bases identical to TRBD1. CDR1 and CDR2 (germline): MNHNY, SVGAGI (reference sequence). This CDR3 comprises 14 residues. Trimming removed 6 bases from V and 5 bases from J; junction bases left unmatched: 5.

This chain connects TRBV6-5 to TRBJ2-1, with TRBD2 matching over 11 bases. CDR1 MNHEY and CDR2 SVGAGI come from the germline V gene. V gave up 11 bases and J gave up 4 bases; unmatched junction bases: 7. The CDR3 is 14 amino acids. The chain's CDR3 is CAGETSGVYNEQFF. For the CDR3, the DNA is TGTGCCGGGGAGACTAGCGGGGTTTACAATGAGCAGTTCTTC.

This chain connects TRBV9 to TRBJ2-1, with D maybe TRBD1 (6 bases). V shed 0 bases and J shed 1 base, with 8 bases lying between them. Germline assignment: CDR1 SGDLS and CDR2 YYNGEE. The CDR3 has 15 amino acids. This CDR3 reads CASSVEGGSYNEQFF. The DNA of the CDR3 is TGTGCCAGCAGCGTAGAAGGGGGATCCTACAATGAGCAGTTCTTC.

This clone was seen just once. The CDR3 nucleotides are TGTGCCAGCAGCTTTTCACCCCAGGCCACCTACAATGAGCAGTTCTTC. As protein: CASSFSPQATYNEQFF. This sequence joins TRBV7-9 and TRBJ2-1; D unresolved. V was shortened by 3 bases and J by 2 bases, with 14 bases between the two germline ends. Germline V gene sequence: CDR1 SEHNR, CDR2 FQNEAQ (reference sequence). The CDR3 extends over 16 amino acids.

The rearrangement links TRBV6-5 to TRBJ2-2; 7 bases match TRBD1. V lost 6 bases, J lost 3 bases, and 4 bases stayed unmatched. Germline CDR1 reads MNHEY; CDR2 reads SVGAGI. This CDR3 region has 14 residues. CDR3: CASSPTGYTGELFF. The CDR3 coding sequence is TGTGCCAGCAGCCCGACAGGGTACACCGGGGAGCTGTTTTTT.

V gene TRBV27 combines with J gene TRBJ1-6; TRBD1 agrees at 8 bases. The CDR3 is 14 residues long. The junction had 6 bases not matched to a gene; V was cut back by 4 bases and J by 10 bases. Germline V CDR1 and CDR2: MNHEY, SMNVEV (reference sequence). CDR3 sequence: CASSSTGEGSPLHF. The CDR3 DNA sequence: TGTGCCAGCAGTTCGACAGGGGAAGGATCACCCCTCCACTTT.

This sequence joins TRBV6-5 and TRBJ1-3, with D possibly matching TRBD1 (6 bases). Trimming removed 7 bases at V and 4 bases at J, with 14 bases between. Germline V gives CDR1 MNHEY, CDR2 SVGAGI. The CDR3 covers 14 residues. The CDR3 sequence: CASTAGAAGNTIYF. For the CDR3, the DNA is TGTGCCAGCACCGCGGGGGCAGCAGGAAACACCATATATTTT.

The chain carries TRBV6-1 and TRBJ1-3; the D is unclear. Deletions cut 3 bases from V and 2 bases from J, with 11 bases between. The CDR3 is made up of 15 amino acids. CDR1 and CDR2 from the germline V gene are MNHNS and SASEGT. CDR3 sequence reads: CASSDGPETGNTIYF. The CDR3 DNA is TGTGCCAGCAGTGATGGCCCCGAAACTGGAAACACCATATATTTT.

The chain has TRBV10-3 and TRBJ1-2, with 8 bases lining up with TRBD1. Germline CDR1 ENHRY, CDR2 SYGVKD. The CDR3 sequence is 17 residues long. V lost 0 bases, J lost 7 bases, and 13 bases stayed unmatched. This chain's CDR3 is CAISESETGARLGGYTF. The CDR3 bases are TGTGCCATCAGTGAGTCGGAGACAGGGGCGCGTTTGGGTGGCTACACCTTC.